This record looks at one T cell receptor beta chain sequence and its context. Its specificity is not known. Assay: immunoSEQ multiplex PCR; the TCRdb copy retains only in-frame clones and omits some. The sample shows around 60,000 clones, under 85% of them seen only once. The V gene lost 4 bases and the J gene lost 8 bases, with 17 bases spanning the gap. Germline assignment: CDR1 SEHNR and CDR2 FQNEAQ (reference sequence). The length of the CDR3 is 15 residues. This entry is derived from a study of a mutant IDH1 vaccine in newly diagnosed glioma. The overall study: The treated population exhibited a male proportion of roughly 60%, a female proportion of roughly 38%, and a mean age of approximately 41 years. Study results and limitations: Variations in leading peripheral T cell clonotypes appeared to have no connection with pseudoprogression. Patients showed vaccine-induced immune responses at a rate of around 94%.

The sample's time point: week 47, end of study. Every single dose of the vaccine, 300 ug of mutant IDH1 20-mer peptide, came with topical imiquimod. The rearrangement uses TRBV7-9 and TRBJ1-4; D unresolved. The specimen was PBMCs, collected from a glioma patient whose treatment included an IDH1 peptide vaccine. The receptor was isolated from a man in his thirties or forties with glioma. The CDR3 here is CASSSGITGYEKLFF. The CDR3 bases are TGTGCCAGCAGCTCTGGTATAACCGGGTACGAAAAACTGTTTTTT.